This TCR beta chain originates from a study of cytomegalovirus exposure and HLA in healthy donors. Whole-study findings and limits: What a later analysis reportedly showed was that an Asian-associated ancestry cluster had fewer N-insertions than the approximately 700-donor mean. V- and J-gene trimming in TCR beta was tied to a missense DCLRE1C variant by an analysis performed later. Prior analysis indicated that the majority of TCR beta V segments exhibited productivity approximately 87% or approximately 30% of the time. Within a later analysis, the majority of CMV-associated TCR beta chains appeared HLA-restricted.

PCR primers comprised 60 Vbeta and 13 Jbeta primers. Measured with immunoSEQ multiplex PCR; TCRdb has only the in-frame clones, and not every one. The data hold around 250,000 clones, with around 81% observed a single time. In regard to this clone: The antigen is undetermined.

The CDR3 has 15 amino acids. Germline CDR1 reads GTSNPN; CDR2 reads SVGIG (reference sequence). Trimming took 2 bases from V and 2 from J, leaving 13 bases between them. The V call is TRBV30, the J call TRBJ1-5; D is undetermined. The material sequenced was PBMCs. The receptor was isolated from a woman aged 55-69 years in good health and CMV-seropositive. CDR3 amino acids: CAWSREPLGNQPQHF. The CDR3 DNA follows: TGTGCCTGGAGTAGGGAGCCCCTAGGCAATCAGCCCCAGCATTTT.